Sequencing of this T cell receptor beta chain was carried out in a study of T cells in Graves' hyperthyroidism and ophthalmopathy. The source material, RNA transcripts, was used to amplify TCR beta CDR3 regions. The HTBI set primed first-round TCR CDR3 RT-PCR. TCRdb called the multiplex PCR reads again in MiXCR, with one record for every CDR3 protein. The data contain a few hundred thousand distinct CDR3 sequences, about 14% of them singletons. The CDR3 covers 15 residues. From germline, CDR1 is MNHEY and CDR2 SMNVEV (reference sequence). The V gene end was trimmed by 7 bases and the J gene end by 3 bases; junction bases not matched to a gene: 11.

This TCR derives from a woman aged 25-40 years with Graves' ophthalmopathy. The genes are TRBV27 and TRBJ1-2; TRBD1 matches 7 bases. The sequenced sample was blood. The CDR3 bases are TGTGCCAGCACCAATCGAGGGGGCGGTGACTATGGCTACACCTTC. It specifies CASTNRGGGDYGYTF.